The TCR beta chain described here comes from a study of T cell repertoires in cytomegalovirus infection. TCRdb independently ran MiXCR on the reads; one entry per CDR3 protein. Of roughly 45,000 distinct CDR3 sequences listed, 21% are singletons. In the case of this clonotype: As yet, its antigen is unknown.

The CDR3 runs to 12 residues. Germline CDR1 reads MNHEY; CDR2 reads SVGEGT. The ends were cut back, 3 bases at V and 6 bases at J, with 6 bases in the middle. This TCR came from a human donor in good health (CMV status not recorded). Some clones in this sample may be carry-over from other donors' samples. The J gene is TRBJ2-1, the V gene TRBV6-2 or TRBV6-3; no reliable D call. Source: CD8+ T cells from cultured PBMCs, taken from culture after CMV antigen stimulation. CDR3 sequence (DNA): TGTGCCAGCAGTTATTTATCCAATGAGCAGTTCTTC. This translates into CASSYLSNEQFF.